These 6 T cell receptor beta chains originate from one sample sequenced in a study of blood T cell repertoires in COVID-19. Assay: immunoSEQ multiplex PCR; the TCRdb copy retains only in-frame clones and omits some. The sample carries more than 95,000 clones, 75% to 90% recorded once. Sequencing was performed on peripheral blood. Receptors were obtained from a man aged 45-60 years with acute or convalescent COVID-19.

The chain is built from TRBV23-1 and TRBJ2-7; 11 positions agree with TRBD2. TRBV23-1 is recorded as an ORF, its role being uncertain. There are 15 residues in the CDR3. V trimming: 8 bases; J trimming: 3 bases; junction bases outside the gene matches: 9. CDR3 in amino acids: CASPPLAGGVYEQYF. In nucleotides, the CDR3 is TGCGCCAGCCCCCCTCTAGCGGGAGGTGTCTACGAGCAGTACTTC.

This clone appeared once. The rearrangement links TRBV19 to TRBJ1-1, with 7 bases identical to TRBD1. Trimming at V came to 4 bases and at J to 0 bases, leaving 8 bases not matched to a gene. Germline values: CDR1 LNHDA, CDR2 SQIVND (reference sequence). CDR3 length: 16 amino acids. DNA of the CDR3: TGTGCCAGTAGTACCCAGGGACAGCGGATGAACACTGAAGCTTTCTTT. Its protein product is CASSTQGQRMNTEAFF.

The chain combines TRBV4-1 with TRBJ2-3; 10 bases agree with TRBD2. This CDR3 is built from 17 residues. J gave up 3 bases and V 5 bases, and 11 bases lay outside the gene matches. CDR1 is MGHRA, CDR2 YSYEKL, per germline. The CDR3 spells CASSSGVASGRTDTQYF. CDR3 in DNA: TGCGCCAGCAGCTCAGGGGTTGCTAGCGGGAGAACAGATACGCAGTATTTT.

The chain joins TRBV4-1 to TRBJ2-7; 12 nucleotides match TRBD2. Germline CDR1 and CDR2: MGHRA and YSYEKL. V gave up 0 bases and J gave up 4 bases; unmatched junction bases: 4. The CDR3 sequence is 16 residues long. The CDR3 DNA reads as TGCGCCAGCAGCCAAGATCGGACTAGCGGGAATTACGAGCAGTACTTC. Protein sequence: CASSQDRTSGNYEQYF.

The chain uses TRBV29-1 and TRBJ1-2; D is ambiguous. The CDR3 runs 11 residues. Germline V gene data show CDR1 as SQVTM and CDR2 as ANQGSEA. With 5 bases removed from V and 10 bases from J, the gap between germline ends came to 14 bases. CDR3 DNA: TGCAGCGTTCAAAGGACCCGGGACTACACCTTC. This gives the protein CSVQRTRDYTF.

Written as DNA, the CDR3 is TGTGCCAGCAGCTCCTTGGGGGGTGGCCCCCCCTACAATGAGCAGTTCTTC. It encodes CASSSLGGGPPYNEQFF. The chain combines TRBV7-6 with TRBJ2-1; possibly TRBD2 for D (6 bases). Deletions cut 4 bases from V and 2 bases from J, with 18 bases between. Germline loops: CDR1 SGHVS, CDR2 FNYEAQ. This CDR3 is 17 amino acids long.